This TCR beta chain was recovered during a study of control samples from healthy donors and cancer patients. Germline V CDR1 and CDR2: SGHDT, YYEEEE. Between the trimmed V and J ends, which lost 3 bases and 2 bases, there was a span of 14 bases. The CDR3 consists of 15 residues. TCRdb keeps only in-frame clones here, not all; method: immunoSEQ multiplex PCR. The table includes 75,000 to 100,000 clones, more than 85% detected once. The chain couples TRBV5-6 to TRBJ2-5; D is perhaps TRBD1 or TRBD2 (5 bases each). The sequenced material came from blood. The sequence was collected from a woman aged 45 to 65 in good health. The CDR3 coding sequence is TGTGCCAGCAGCTCGCAGGGCTCGGGACAAGAGACCCAGTACTTC. This sequence encodes CASSSQGSGQETQYF.